This is a list of T cell receptor beta chains from one sample in a study of cytomegalovirus exposure and HLA in healthy donors. The table came from immunoSEQ multiplex PCR; TCRdb's copy has only in-frame clones and leaves some out. The sample holds 150,000 or so clones, over 70% seen once. Sequencing was carried out using PBMCs. The receptor set was obtained from a woman between 40 and 50 years old in good health and CMV-seronegative. The CDR3 runs from the conserved cysteine through the conserved F or W. The order of the fields is J gene, V gene, D gene, clone size, CDR3 DNA, CDR3 protein. The D gene is left open where the match is weak. Not all rows give a size; the values are once, few, many and, for expanded clones, a class.

j_gene: TRBJ1-1
v_gene: TRBV29-1
d_gene: .
abundance: .
CDR3nt: TGCAGCGTTGAGGGGGCGGATATGCACACTGAAGCTTTCTTT
CDR3aa: CSVEGADMHTEAFF

j_gene: TRBJ1-2
v_gene: TRBV11-1
d_gene: .
abundance: .
CDR3nt: TGTGCCAGCAGTAAATCGGGGTCCCGAGTTAGGACCTTC
CDR3aa: CASSKSGSRVRTF

j_gene: TRBJ2-5
v_gene: TRBV9
d_gene: TRBD2
abundance: .
CDR3nt: TGTGCCAGCAGCGTTAATCGGGGGGGCGGATCAGAGACCCAGTACTTC
CDR3aa: CASSVNRGGGSETQYF

j_gene: TRBJ2-2
v_gene: TRBV7-2
d_gene: TRBD1
abundance: .
CDR3nt: TGTGCCAGCAGCTTAAATACAGGGGCCGACACCGGGGAGCTGTTTTTT
CDR3aa: CASSLNTGADTGELFF

j_gene: TRBJ2-3
v_gene: TRBV28
d_gene: .
abundance: .
CDR3nt: TGTGCCAGCTCACGGACTCCACCAGATACGCAGTATTTT
CDR3aa: CASSRTPPDTQYF

j_gene: TRBJ2-5
v_gene: TRBV7-8
d_gene: .
abundance: .
CDR3nt: TGTGCCAGCAGCCCAGGGCGACTTCCAGAGACCCAGTACTTC
CDR3aa: CASSPGRLPETQYF

j_gene: TRBJ1-2
v_gene: TRBV19
d_gene: .
abundance: .
CDR3nt: TGTGCCAGTAGTAGCCAGGCAGACCTCTATGGCTACACCTTC
CDR3aa: CASSSQADLYGYTF

j_gene: TRBJ2-5
v_gene: TRBV28
d_gene: TRBD1
abundance: .
CDR3nt: TGTGCCAGCAGTTTAACAGGGGGAGAGACCCAGTACTTC
CDR3aa: CASSLTGGETQYF

j_gene: TRBJ2-5
v_gene: TRBV7-2
d_gene: TRBD2
abundance: .
CDR3nt: TGTGCCAGCAGCTTGGGACTAGCGGGTTGGGAGGAGACCCAGTACTTC
CDR3aa: CASSLGLAGWEETQYF

j_gene: TRBJ1-1
v_gene: TRBV4-3
d_gene: TRBD1
abundance: once
CDR3nt: TGCGCCAGCAGCCAGGTCCGGACAGGCCCCGCTGAAGCTTTCTTT
CDR3aa: CASSQVRTGPAEAFF

j_gene: TRBJ2-1
v_gene: TRBV5-4
d_gene: TRBD1
abundance: .
CDR3nt: TGTGCCAGCAGCCCCAGGGGGCCTCAACTACCTTACAATGAGCAGTTCTTC
CDR3aa: CASSPRGPQLPYNEQFF

j_gene: TRBJ1-3
v_gene: TRBV5-1
d_gene: .
abundance: .
CDR3nt: TGCGCCAGCAGCTTGGGGGGACTGGGAAACACCATATATTTT
CDR3aa: CASSLGGLGNTIYF

j_gene: TRBJ1-6
v_gene: TRBV9
d_gene: .
abundance: .
CDR3nt: TGTGCCAGCAGCGCGAGCGCTTATAATTCACCCCTCCACTTT
CDR3aa: CASSASAYNSPLHF

j_gene: TRBJ2-1
v_gene: TRBV19
d_gene: TRBD2
abundance: few
CDR3nt: TGTGCCAGTAGTCGCACTAGCGGGGCCTACAATGAGCAGTTCTTC
CDR3aa: CASSRTSGAYNEQFF

j_gene: TRBJ2-6
v_gene: TRBV5-8
d_gene: TRBD1
abundance: .
CDR3nt: TGTGCCAGCTCGGTCAGGGGGAACTCTGGGGCCAACGTCCTGACTTTC
CDR3aa: CASSVRGNSGANVLTF